A single sample is the source of the 15 T cell receptor beta chains below, sequenced in a study of cytomegalovirus exposure and HLA in healthy donors. PCR involved 60 Vbeta and 13 Jbeta primers. TCRdb keeps only in-frame clones here, not all; method: immunoSEQ multiplex PCR. This table has 90,000 to 110,000 clones, 76% appearing once. The source material was PBMCs. These receptor sequences come from a man aged 40-49 years in good health and CMV-seropositive.

This clone came up once. The chain links TRBV29-1 to TRBJ2-5, with a possible D match to TRBD1 (6 bases). Germline V CDR1 and CDR2: SQVTM, ANQGSEA. Trimming left V 5 bases short and J 5 bases short, with 12 bases between. This CDR3 spans 12 amino acids. CDR3 nucleotides: TGCAGCGTTAACGGACAGTGGGAGACCCAGTACTTC. Translating it yields CSVNGQWETQYF.

On this clone itself: A read error may produce the germline difference seen at one junction end. This rearrangement joins TRBV7-9 to TRBJ1-1; D gene unclear. In germline, CDR1 is SEHNR, CDR2 FQNEAQ (reference sequence). The CDR3 spans 12 residues. DNA for the CDR3: TGTTCCAGCAGCTTTTTAGACACTGAAGCTTTCTTT. It is translated as CSSSFLDTEAFF.

The chain links TRBV7-2 to TRBJ2-7, with 8 bases identical to TRBD2. This CDR3 is built from 15 residues. V lost 4 bases to trimming and J lost 4 bases; unmatched junction nucleotides: 9. Germline V gene sequence: CDR1 SGHTA, CDR2 FQGNSA. The CDR3, as DNA: TGTGCCAGCAGCTACCGGGTCGGGGGGGAGTACGAGCAGTACTTC. Its translation is CASSYRVGGEYEQYF.

The rearrangement joins TRBV10-3 to TRBJ2-3; 9 nucleotides line up with TRBD1. CDR3 length: 16 residues. V lost 1 base, J lost 4 bases, and 6 bases stayed unmatched. CDR1 and CDR2 (germline): ENHRY, SYGVKD. CDR3 DNA sequence: TGTGCCATCAGTGAGTGGGGACAGGGCCCTCCAGATACGCAGTATTTT. Its translation: CAISEWGQGPPDTQYF.

V gene TRBV5-6 combines with J gene TRBJ2-1; TRBD2 aligns across 11 bases. The junction had 2 bases not matched to a gene; V was cut back by 2 bases and J by 4 bases. CDR3 length equals 15 residues. Germline V lookup: CDR1 SGHDT, CDR2 YYEEEE. The CDR3 sequence is CASSFRLAGYNEQFF. Written as DNA, the CDR3 is TGTGCCAGCAGCTTCCGACTAGCGGGGTACAATGAGCAGTTCTTC.

The table lists this clone with a few counts. This chain uses TRBV2 with TRBJ1-4; D is ambiguous. CDR3 length equals 13 residues. CDR1 SNHLY and CDR2 FYNNEI come from the germline V gene. V gave up 2 bases and J gave up 8 bases, with 9 bases separating them. In nucleotides, the CDR3 is TGTGCCAGCAGTGAACTGGGAGAGGAAAAACTGTTTTTT. Translated, it gives CASSELGEEKLFF.

This clone was counted ten times or more. The CDR3 coding sequence is TGTGCCAGCAGCTTAGCGCGACAGGGTATCCGGGAGCAGTACTTC. Its protein product is CASSLARQGIREQYF. The chain links TRBV7-8 to TRBJ2-7; 7 bases map to TRBD1. Germline assignment: CDR1 SGHVS and CDR2 FQNEAQ. After removal of 0 bases from V and 7 bases from J, the junction contained 9 bases not matched to a gene. This CDR3 is built from 15 residues.

The chain uses TRBV25-1 and TRBJ2-7; D might be TRBD2 (6 bases). Germline-derived CDR1 and CDR2 are MGHDK and SYGVNS. Trimming pared 4 bases from V and 0 bases from J, leaving 13 bases between. CDR3 length: 15 amino acids. CDR3 residues: CASSVGGTLSYEQYF. For the CDR3, the DNA is TGTGCCAGCAGTGTTGGAGGGACGCTCTCCTACGAGCAGTACTTC.

V and J are TRBV5-4 and TRBJ1-2; a possible D gene is TRBD1 (5 bases). The germline V and J ends were trimmed by 0 bases and 4 bases, with 22 bases remaining between them. Germline lookup yields CDR1 SGHNT and CDR2 YYREEE (reference sequence). The CDR3 is 18 amino acids. In DNA form, the CDR3 reads TGTGCCAGCAGCTTGGCTCGTAACCGGGGGAATACGTTCTATGGCTACACCTTC. This gives the protein CASSLARNRGNTFYGYTF.

The chain joins TRBV29-1 to TRBJ2-5, with TRBD2 matching over 14 bases. CDR1 SQVTM and CDR2 ANQGSEA come from the germline V gene. The CDR3 is 17 residues long. Losses at the gene ends were 6 bases for V and 2 bases for J; bases not matched to a gene: 11. Written as DNA, the CDR3 is TGCAGCGTGGTCGGACTAGCGGGGGGTCCCGATCAAGAGACCCAGTACTTC. Amino acid sequence: CSVVGLAGGPDQETQYF.

The chain joins TRBV11-3 to TRBJ2-1; D perhaps matches TRBD1 (5 bases). The CDR3 totals 13 residues. Per germline, CDR1 SGHNT and CDR2 YENEEA. The germline V and J ends were trimmed by 6 bases and 3 bases, with 9 bases remaining between them. The CDR3 coding sequence is TGTGCCAGCAGTTTGGACAACTACAATGAGCAGTTCTTC. Its translation: CASSLDNYNEQFF.

The chain employs TRBV4-3 and TRBJ2-7, with 12 nucleotides matching TRBD2. The CDR3 totals 18 residues. Per germline, CDR1 LGHNA and CDR2 YSLEER. Trimming took 1 base from V and 0 from J; bases not matched to a gene: 7. For the CDR3, the DNA is TGCGCCAGCAGCCAAGCTACTAGCGGGGGGTCCATCTCCTACGAGCAGTACTTC. This encodes CASSQATSGGSISYEQYF.

The gene calls are TRBV7-3 and TRBJ2-3; TRBD2 aligns across 7 bases. V lost 5 bases, J lost 8 bases, and 4 bases stayed unmatched. Germline CDR1 reads SGHTA; CDR2 reads FQGTGA. The CDR3 length is 12 residues. CDR3 nucleotide sequence: TGTGCCAGCAGCCGGTCGGGGGGTACGCAGTATTTT. It translates to CASSRSGGTQYF.

The chain employs TRBV5-1 and TRBJ2-3; 8 bases are a match to TRBD2. Germline V gives CDR1 SGHRS, CDR2 YFSETQ. The CDR3 totals 18 residues. The junction had 13 bases not matched to a gene; V was cut back by 2 bases and J by 2 bases. The CDR3 spells CASSFTPRLAGTTDTQYF. The CDR3 DNA reads as TGCGCCAGCAGCTTCACCCCCCGGCTAGCGGGTACCACAGATACGCAGTATTTT.

The chain is built from TRBV11-2 and TRBJ2-7; 8 nucleotides align to TRBD1. The germline V gene encodes CDR1 SGHAT and CDR2 FQNNGV. The CDR3 sequence is 14 residues long. J gave up 3 bases and V 3 bases, and 4 bases lay outside the gene matches. DNA of the CDR3: TGTGCCAGCAGCTTTCCGGGACAGGTCTACGAGCAGTACTTC. Amino acid sequence: CASSFPGQVYEQYF.